This T cell receptor beta chain comes out of a study of blood T cell repertoires in COVID-19. The wider study: Samples representing acute and convalescent COVID-19 were sourced from the United States, Italy and Spain.

From germline, CDR1 is MNHEY and CDR2 SMNVEV (reference sequence). The CDR3 loop spans 14 amino acids. V lost 6 bases to trimming and J lost 7 bases; unmatched junction nucleotides: 11. TCRdb keeps only in-frame clones here, not all; method: immunoSEQ multiplex PCR. The sample shows 100,000 or so clones, approximately 91% of them seen only once. The sequencing sample was made of peripheral blood. This TCR came from a man aged 45-60 years with active COVID-19. The rearrangement links TRBV27 to TRBJ1-2; 7 nucleotides line up with TRBD1. The CDR3 loop is CASRPQGGLSGYTF. CDR3 coding DNA: TGTGCCAGCAGACCTCAGGGGGGATTGAGTGGCTACACCTTC.